This passage covers 23 T cell receptor beta chains from one sample sequenced in a study of T-cell reconstitution after alpha-beta-depleted transplantation in children. Unique molecular identifiers were built into the TCRbeta library. Using its own MiXCR run on the PCR reads, TCRdb lists one record per CDR3 protein. The table lists hundreds of thousands of distinct CDR3 sequences, 10% to 15% of them singletons, with 0.65% to 0.9% in the top ten. Sequenced here: PBMCs, sampled before TCRalphabeta/CD19-depleted stem cell transplant. The origin of the receptors is a girl aged 2 to 9 with congenital amegakaryocytic thrombocytopenia, due to receive a stem cell transplant.

There are a few counts of this clonotype. The V gene is TRBV11-2, the J gene TRBJ2-7, with a possible D match to TRBD2 (6 bases). CDR3 size: 15 residues. V lost 1 base and J lost 6, with 16 bases in between. Germline assignment: CDR1 SGHAT and CDR2 FQNNGV. Written as DNA, the CDR3 is TGTGCCAGCAGCTTAGGTCGAGGCGGGACGACCGAGCAGTACTTC. It yields the protein CASSLGRGGTTEQYF.

A word on this clonotype: This sequence may be a read error, since a much larger clone differs from it by one base. The V and J genes are TRBV5-1 and TRBJ1-4, with no clear D. The CDR3 has 13 residues. Trimming removed 7 bases at V and 8 bases at J, with 15 bases between. Germline V CDR1 and CDR2: SGHRS, YFSETQ. This CDR3 is CASARGDGEKLFF. In DNA form, the CDR3 reads TGCGCCAGCGCACGGGGAGACGGAGAAAAACTGTTTTTT.

In regard to this clonotype: Relative to the germline gene, one junction end is altered; a read error may explain this. The gene calls are TRBV6-5 and TRBJ2-1, with 8 bases that match TRBD1. The germline V gene has CDR1 MNHEY and CDR2 SVGAGI. The CDR3 runs to 14 residues. For the CDR3, the DNA is TGTGCCAGCAATTACCAGGGGGCCAACAATGAGCAGTTCTTC. It specifies CASNYQGANNEQFF.

There are many counts of this clonotype. V and J are TRBV28 and TRBJ2-7; 7 positions match TRBD2. The V and J ends lost 5 bases and 6 bases, in that order; junction bases with no gene match: 7. The V gene's germline CDR1 is MDHEN and CDR2 SYDVKM. The CDR3 spans 13 residues. DNA for the CDR3: TGTGCCAGCAGTCTTCCGGGAGGCCCCGAGCAGTACTTC. Amino acid sequence: CASSLPGGPEQYF.

This clonotype occurred a few times. The chain employs TRBV5-1 and TRBJ2-7; no firm D call. The germline V gene has CDR1 SGHRS and CDR2 YFSETQ. Between the trimmed V and J ends, which lost 0 bases and 0 bases, there was a span of 13 bases. The CDR3 extends over 16 amino acids. The DNA of the CDR3 is TGCGCCAGCAGCTTGGCCGCGCGGTCGGACTCCTACGAGCAGTACTTC. This gives the protein CASSLAARSDSYEQYF.

This chain connects TRBV20-1 to TRBJ1-5; D unresolved. The ends were cut back, 4 bases at V and 2 bases at J, with 12 bases in the middle. Germline V CDR1 and CDR2: DFQATT, SNEGSKA (reference sequence). The CDR3 covers 14 residues. Here the CDR3 DNA reads TGCAGTGCTAACCGCGACTCGGGCAATCAGCCCCAGCATTTT. It translates to CSANRDSGNQPQHF.

This clonotype was detected many times. V gene TRBV19 combines with J gene TRBJ2-5; no clear D gene. The V end was cut by 0 bases, the J end by 5 bases, with 1 base between. CDR1 is LNHDA, CDR2 SQIVND, per germline (reference sequence). The CDR3 covers 11 residues. CDR3 amino acids: CASSIEETQYF. CDR3 coding DNA: TGTGCCAGTAGTATAGAGGAGACCCAGTACTTC.

The rearrangement links TRBV30 to TRBJ1-1; tentative D call: TRBD1 (5 bases). This CDR3 region has 14 residues. Germline V CDR1 and CDR2: GTSNPN, SVGIG (reference sequence). The ends were cut back, 1 base at V and 2 bases at J, with 11 bases in the middle. CDR3 in DNA: TGTGCCTGGAGTGAGGGGTCAGTTAACACTGAAGCTTTCTTT. Translating gives CAWSEGSVNTEAFF.

The chain employs TRBV5-1 and TRBJ2-1; TRBD1 matches at 7 bases. The CDR3 has 13 residues. V shed 4 bases and J 10 bases; nucleotides not matched to a gene: 8. Germline V gene lookup returns CDR1 SGHRS and CDR2 YFSETQ. CDR3: CASSRTGEEEQFF. CDR3 bases: TGCGCCAGCAGCAGGACAGGAGAGGAGGAGCAGTTCTTC.

This chain's CDR3 is CASTRSLRSSTYTDTQYF. The CDR3 DNA follows: TGTGCCAGCACCAGAAGTCTACGATCATCTACTTACACAGATACGCAGTATTTT. The rearrangement joins TRBV11-2 to TRBJ2-3; D gene ambiguous. This CDR3 is 18 amino acids long. V was pared by 7 bases and J by 2 bases, with 25 bases between. The germline V gene encodes CDR1 SGHAT and CDR2 FQNNGV.

The chain carries TRBV20-1 and TRBJ2-1; 7 nucleotides line up with TRBD2. This CDR3 is 15 amino acids long. Unmatched junction bases numbered 15, after V lost 6 bases and J lost 7 bases. CDR1 and CDR2 (germline): DFQATT, SNEGSKA (reference sequence). In DNA form, the CDR3 reads TGCAGTGCCAGACTAGCCCCGCGGTCGAATAATGAGCAGTTCTTC. As protein: CSARLAPRSNNEQFF.

This clonotype was seen a single time. This chain connects TRBV5-1 to TRBJ2-2; D is undetermined. V shed 0 bases and J shed 5 bases, with 14 bases lying between them. This CDR3 is 16 amino acids long. Per germline, CDR1 SGHRS and CDR2 YFSETQ. CDR3 DNA: TGCGCCAGCAGCTTGGAGACACTCCCCGGGACCGGGGAGCTGTTTTTT. Translation gives CASSLETLPGTGELFF.

The rearrangement joins TRBV10-3 to TRBJ1-2; D call uncertain. CDR1 ENHRY and CDR2 SYGVKD come from the germline V gene. V lost 10 bases and J 0 bases, leaving 12 bases between the germline ends. This CDR3 comprises 13 residues. CDR3 DNA sequence: TGTGCCACTCGGACGGCTACTAACTATGGCTACACCTTC. It codes for CATRTATNYGYTF.

The table lists this clonotype with many counts. The chain combines TRBV4-1 with TRBJ2-2, with D perhaps matching TRBD1 (5 bases). The CDR3 totals 16 residues. V was trimmed by 0 bases and J by 7 bases, leaving 15 bases between them. Germline V gene data show CDR1 as MGHRA and CDR2 as YSYEKL. The CDR3 region has the DNA TGCGCCAGCAGCCAAGATCGCAGGGCTCGAGACGGGGAGCTGTTTTTT. Residues: CASSQDRRARDGELFF.

This sequence joins TRBV4-1 and TRBJ1-6; weak D call: TRBD1 (5 bases). Trimming took 8 bases from V and 6 from J, leaving 17 bases between them. This CDR3 is 15 amino acids long. Germline V CDR1 and CDR2: MGHRA, YSYEKL. The CDR3, as DNA: TGCGCCAGCTCGCCGGGACCGGTTACTAATTCACCCCTCCACTTT. Translating gives CASSPGPVTNSPLHF.

This clonotype appeared many times. CDR3 in amino acids: CAIRQREGLLGELFF. The CDR3 DNA reads as TGTGCCATCAGACAGCGGGAGGGCCTCCTCGGGGAGCTGTTTTTT. The gene calls are TRBV10-3 and TRBJ2-2, with 10 bases that match TRBD2. The V gene end was trimmed by 6 bases and the J gene end by 7 bases; junction bases not matched to a gene: 8. Germline loops: CDR1 ENHRY, CDR2 SYGVKD. The CDR3 length is 15 residues.

This clonotype was seen ten or more times. The rearrangement joins TRBV4-1 to TRBJ2-7, with D maybe TRBD1 (5 bases). Germline V CDR1 and CDR2: MGHRA, YSYEKL. There are 15 residues in the CDR3. V was clipped by 4 bases and J by 4 bases, with 17 bases between them. The CDR3 protein is CASSPHVTRAYEQYF. CDR3 sequence (DNA): TGCGCCAGCAGCCCGCATGTGACCAGGGCTTACGAGCAGTACTTC.

This clonotype was detected a few times. The chain combines TRBV7-8 with TRBJ2-2, with 9 bases matching TRBD1. J gave up 1 base and V 5 bases, and 2 bases lay outside the gene matches. This CDR3 region has 15 residues. The germline CDR1 and CDR2 sequences are SGHVS and FQNEAQ. The CDR3 nucleotides are TGTGCCAGCAGCGAGGGACAGGGGAACACCGGGGAGCTGTTTTTT. Its translation is CASSEGQGNTGELFF. The whole variable domain, remainder taken from reference TRBV7-8 and TRBJ2-2, is GAGVSQSPRYKVAKRGQDVALRCDPISGHVSLFWYQQALGQGPEFLTYFQNEAQLDKSGLPSDRFFAERPEGSVSTLKIQRTQQEDSAVYLCASSEGQGNTGELFFGEGSRLTVL.

This clonotype was observed a handful of times. J is TRBJ2-7 and V is TRBV29-1, with D perhaps TRBD1 (6 bases). The CDR3 contains 15 residues. The ends were cut back, 0 bases at V and 0 bases at J, with 12 bases in the middle. Germline-derived CDR1 and CDR2 are SQVTM and ANQGSEA. The CDR3 is CSVEDQGQSSYEQYF. The DNA for the CDR3 is TGCAGCGTTGAAGATCAAGGACAGAGCTCCTACGAGCAGTACTTC.

This clonotype was seen at least ten times. The gene calls are TRBV27 and TRBJ2-5; D is undetermined. Germline V gene lookup returns CDR1 MNHEY and CDR2 SMNVEV (reference sequence). V was pared by 5 bases and J by 0 bases, with 4 bases between. CDR3 length: 12 amino acids. The CDR3 region is CASSGYQETQYF. As DNA, the CDR3 is TGTGCCAGCAGTGGGTACCAAGAGACCCAGTACTTC.

This clonotype came up many times. The V and J genes are TRBV29-1 and TRBJ1-1; 9 nucleotides match TRBD1. The junction had 6 bases not matched to a gene; V was cut back by 7 bases and J by 3 bases. The CDR3 extends over 13 amino acids. From germline, CDR1 is SQVTM and CDR2 ANQGSEA. The CDR3: CSGGQGLHTEAFF. The CDR3 bases are TGCAGCGGCGGACAGGGGCTCCACACTGAAGCTTTCTTT.

The chain has TRBV20-1 and TRBJ2-3, with D unclear. Looked up from germline, CDR1 is DFQATT and CDR2 is SNEGSKA (reference sequence). This CDR3 is 12 amino acids long. V lost 6 bases to trimming and J lost 3 bases, with 10 bases between them. CDR3 nucleotide sequence: TGCAGTGCCCCAACCCAAACAGATACGCAGTATTTT. It yields the protein CSAPTQTDTQYF.

The chain is built from TRBV28 and TRBJ2-5; no firm D call. The CDR3 length is 13 residues. The ends were cut back, 5 bases at V and 5 bases at J, with 12 bases in the middle. The germline gives CDR1 MDHEN, CDR2 SYDVKM. As DNA, the CDR3 is TGTGCCAGCAGTACCATGGACGTGGAGACCCAGTACTTC. Protein product: CASSTMDVETQYF.